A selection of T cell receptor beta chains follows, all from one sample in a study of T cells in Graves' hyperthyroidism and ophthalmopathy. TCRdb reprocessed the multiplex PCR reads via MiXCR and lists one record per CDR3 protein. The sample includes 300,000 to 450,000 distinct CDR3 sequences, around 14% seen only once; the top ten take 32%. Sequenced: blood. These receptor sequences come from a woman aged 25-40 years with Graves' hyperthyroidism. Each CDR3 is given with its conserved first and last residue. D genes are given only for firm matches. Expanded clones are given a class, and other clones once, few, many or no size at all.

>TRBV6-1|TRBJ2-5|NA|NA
CATRGQETQYF
TGTGCCACCAGAGGGCAAGAGACCCAGTACTTC
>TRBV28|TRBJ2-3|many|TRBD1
CASIHQPGQSTDTQYF
TGTGCCAGCATCCACCAACCGGGACAGAGCACAGATACGCAGTATTTT
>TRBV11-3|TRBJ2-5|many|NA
CASSPTANQETQYF
TGTGCCAGCAGCCCGACAGCTAACCAAGAGACCCAGTACTTC
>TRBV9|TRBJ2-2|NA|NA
CASSGVAYFDAGELFF
TGTGCCAGCAGCGGAGTAGCGTACTTCGACGCCGGGGAGCTGTTTTTT
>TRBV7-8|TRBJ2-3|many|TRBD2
CASSLPRWAGAVKGSTDTQYF
TGTGCCAGCAGCCTCCCACGTTGGGCGGGAGCCGTCAAAGGTAGCACAGATACGCAGTATTTT
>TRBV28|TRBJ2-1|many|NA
CASSSRPGWERTYYNEQFF
TGTGCCAGCAGTTCAAGACCAGGGTGGGAGCGGACGTACTACAATGAGCAGTTCTTC
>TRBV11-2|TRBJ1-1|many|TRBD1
CASSAPRTGGDTEAFF
TGTGCCAGCAGCGCACCCAGGACAGGGGGGGACACTGAAGCTTTCTTT
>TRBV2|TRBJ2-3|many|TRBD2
CASSAASGRVTDTQYF
TGTGCCAGCAGTGCTGCTAGCGGGAGGGTCACAGATACGCAGTATTTT
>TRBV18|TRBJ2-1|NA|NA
CASPRRTADNEQFF
TGTGCCAGCCCACGCCGAACTGCCGACAATGAGCAGTTCTTC
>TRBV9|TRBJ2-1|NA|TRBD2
CASSVIGGGNEQFF
TGTGCCAGCAGCGTCATCGGGGGGGGCAATGAGCAGTTCTTC
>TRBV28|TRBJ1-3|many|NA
CASTTGTSVKGTIYF
TGTGCCAGCACCACCGGGACGTCGGTGAAAGGGACCATATATTTT
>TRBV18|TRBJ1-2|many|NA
CASSPDPNYGYTF
TGTGCCAGCTCACCAGATCCAAACTATGGCTACACCTTC
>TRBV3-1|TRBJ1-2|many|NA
CASSHGPAPNYGYTF
TGTGCCAGCAGCCACGGGCCAGCACCTAACTATGGCTACACCTTC
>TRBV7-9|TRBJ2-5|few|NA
CASSLVLGTGSETQYF
TGTGCCAGCAGCTTAGTTCTAGGAACAGGGTCAGAGACCCAGTACTTC
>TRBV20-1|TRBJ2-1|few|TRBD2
CSARDREGLRIPRNEQFF
TGCAGTGCTAGAGATAGGGAGGGACTTAGGATCCCCAGGAATGAGCAGTTCTTC
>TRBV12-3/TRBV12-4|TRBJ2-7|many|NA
CASSLERGGGYEQYF
TGTGCCAGCAGTTTAGAGAGGGGAGGAGGCTACGAGCAGTACTTC
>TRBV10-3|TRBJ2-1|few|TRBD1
CAITDGVQGYNEQFF
TGTGCCATCACCGACGGGGTACAGGGGTACAATGAGCAGTTCTTC
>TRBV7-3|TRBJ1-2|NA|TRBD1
CASSEEGAGYGYTF
TGTGCCAGCAGCGAGGAGGGGGCCGGCTATGGCTACACCTTC
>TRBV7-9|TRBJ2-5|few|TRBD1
CASSSSLRQGKIQQETQYF
TGTGCCAGCAGCTCGTCACTTAGACAGGGGAAAATACAACAAGAGACCCAGTACTTC
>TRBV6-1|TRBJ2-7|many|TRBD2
CASSEVTSGIISSYEQYF
TGTGCCAGCAGTGAAGTTACTAGCGGGATTATAAGCTCCTACGAGCAGTACTTC
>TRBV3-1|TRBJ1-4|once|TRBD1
CASSRRGPGEKLFF
TGTGCCAGCAGCAGAAGGGGGCCCGGTGAAAAACTGTTTTTT
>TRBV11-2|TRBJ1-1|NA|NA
CASSLVSATEAFF
TGTGCCAGCAGCTTAGTGTCTGCGACTGAAGCTTTCTTT
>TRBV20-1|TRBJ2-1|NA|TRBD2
CSAPTSGSDEQFF
TGCAGTGCCCCAACTAGCGGGAGCGATGAGCAGTTCTTC
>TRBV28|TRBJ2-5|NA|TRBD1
CASSSTGTGQKETQYF
TGTGCCAGCAGTTCGACCGGGACAGGGCAGAAAGAGACCCAGTACTTC
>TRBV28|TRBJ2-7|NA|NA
CASSFLPVEVPYEQYF
TGTGCCAGCAGTTTTTTGCCAGTGGAGGTCCCCTACGAGCAGTACTTC
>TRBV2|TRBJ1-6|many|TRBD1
CASSEPGQGVNASPLHF
TGTGCCAGCAGTGAACCGGGACAGGGGGTTAATGCTTCACCCCTCCACTTT
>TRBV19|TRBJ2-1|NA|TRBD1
CASRPSGTGIYNEQFF
TGTGCCAGTAGACCCTCCGGGACAGGGATCTACAATGAGCAGTTCTTC
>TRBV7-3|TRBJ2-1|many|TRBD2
CASRERTSGSSEQFF
TGTGCCAGCAGGGAACGGACTAGCGGGTCGAGTGAGCAGTTCTTC
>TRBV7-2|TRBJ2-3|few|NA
CASSLSSDTQYF
TGTGCCAGCAGCTTGAGCTCAGATACGCAGTATTTT
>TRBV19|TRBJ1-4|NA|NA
CASSNRDNDEKLFF
TGTGCCAGTAGTAACCGGGACAATGATGAAAAACTGTTTTTT
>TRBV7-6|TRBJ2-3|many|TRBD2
CASSFFASGNTDTQYF
TGTGCCAGCAGCTTTTTTGCTAGCGGGAACACAGATACGCAGTATTTT
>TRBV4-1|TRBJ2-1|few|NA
CASSQDRLARSYNEQFF
TGCGCCAGCAGCCAAGATAGGCTAGCCCGGTCCTACAATGAGCAGTTCTTC
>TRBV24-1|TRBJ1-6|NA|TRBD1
CATSEGQGRSPLHF
TGTGCCACCAGTGAGGGACAGGGGAGGTCACCCCTCCACTTT
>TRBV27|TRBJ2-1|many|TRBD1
CASSADRGSYNEQFF
TGTGCCAGCAGTGCGGACAGGGGCTCCTACAATGAGCAGTTCTTC
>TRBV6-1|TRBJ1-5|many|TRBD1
CASRTGGGNQPQHF
TGTGCCAGCCGTACAGGGGGAGGCAATCAGCCCCAGCATTTT
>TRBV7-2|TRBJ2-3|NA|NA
CASSLEEVTDTRYF
TGTGCCAGCAGCTTAGAGGAGGTCACAGATACGCGGTATTTT
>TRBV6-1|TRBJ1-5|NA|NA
CASSPRAGVGFNQPQHF
TGTGCCAGCAGTCCCCGTGCCGGTGTCGGGTTCAATCAGCCCCAGCATTTT
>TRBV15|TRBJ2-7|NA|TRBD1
CVTSRDPRTGPYEQYF
TGTGTCACCAGCAGAGACCCTAGGACAGGCCCCTACGAGCAGTACTTC
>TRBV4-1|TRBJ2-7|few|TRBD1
CASSQPARGTQTYEQYF
TGCGCCAGCAGCCAACCCGCCAGGGGGACCCAGACCTACGAGCAGTACTTC
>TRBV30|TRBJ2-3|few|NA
CAWSGRVADTQYF
TGTGCCTGGAGCGGGAGAGTGGCAGATACGCAGTATTTT
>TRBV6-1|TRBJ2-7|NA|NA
CASSAWEGVYEQYF
TGTGCCAGCAGTGCCTGGGAGGGGGTCTACGAGCAGTACTTC
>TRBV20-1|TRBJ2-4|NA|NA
CSARDPGASKNIQYF
TGCAGTGCTAGAGATCCGGGGGCGAGTAAAAACATTCAGTACTTC
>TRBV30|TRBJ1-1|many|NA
CAWSYNTEAFF
TGTGCCTGGAGTTACAACACTGAAGCTTTCTTT
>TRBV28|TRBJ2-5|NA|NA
CASSSGRVSYF
TGTGCCAGCAGTTCGGGCAGGGTCTCCTACTTC
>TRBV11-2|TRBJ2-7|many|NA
CASSLAAEDYEQYF
TGTGCCAGCAGCTTAGCGGCGGAAGACTACGAGCAGTACTTC
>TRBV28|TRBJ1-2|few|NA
CASSLTRNYGYTF
TGTGCCAGCAGTTTAACAAGAAACTATGGCTACACCTTC
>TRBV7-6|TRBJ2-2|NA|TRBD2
CASRRVAGTANTGELFF
TGTGCCAGCAGACGCGTAGCGGGGACTGCGAACACCGGGGAGCTGTTTTTT
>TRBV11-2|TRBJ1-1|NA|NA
CASSVGLGAEAFF
TGTGCCAGCAGCGTGGGCCTCGGCGCTGAAGCTTTCTTT
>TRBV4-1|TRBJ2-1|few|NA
CASSQEELAFQFF
TGCGCCAGCAGCCAAGAGGAGCTAGCGTTTCAGTTCTTC
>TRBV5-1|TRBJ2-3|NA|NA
CASSPSGGSADTQYF
TGCGCCAGCAGCCCCTCTGGGGGAAGCGCAGATACGCAGTATTTT
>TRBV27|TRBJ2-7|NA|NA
CASRSSRSVSYEQYF
TGTGCCAGCAGATCAAGCAGGAGTGTCTCCTACGAGCAGTACTTC